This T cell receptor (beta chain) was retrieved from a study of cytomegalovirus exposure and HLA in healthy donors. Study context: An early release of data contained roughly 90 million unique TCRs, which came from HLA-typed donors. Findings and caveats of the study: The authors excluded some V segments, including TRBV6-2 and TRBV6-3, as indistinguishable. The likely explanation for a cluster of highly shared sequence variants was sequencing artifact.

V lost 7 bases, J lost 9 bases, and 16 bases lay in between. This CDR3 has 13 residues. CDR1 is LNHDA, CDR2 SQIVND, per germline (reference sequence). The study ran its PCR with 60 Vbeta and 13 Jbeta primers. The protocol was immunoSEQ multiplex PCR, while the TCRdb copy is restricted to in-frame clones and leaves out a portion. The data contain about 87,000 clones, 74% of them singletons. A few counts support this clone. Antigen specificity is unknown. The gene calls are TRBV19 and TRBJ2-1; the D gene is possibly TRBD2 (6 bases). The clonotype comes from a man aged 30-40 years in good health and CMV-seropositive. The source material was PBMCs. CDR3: CASNTPGDGEQFF. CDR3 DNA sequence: TGTGCCAGTAATACCCCGGGGGATGGTGAGCAGTTCTTC.